The T cell receptor beta chain under discussion was sequenced for a study of shared clonotypes between healthy human individuals. Study summary: Three plates each covered CD4 naive and memory; CD8 naive two, CD8 memory one. Study findings and constraints: Despite large depth, sorted-subset datasets appeared incompletely sequenced.

Sorted-subset replicate PCR reactions were performed with approximately 180 ng DNA, corresponding to roughly 30,000 T cell genomes. The table came from immunoSEQ multiplex PCR; TCRdb's copy has only in-frame clones and leaves some out. The table lists hundreds of thousands of clones, roughly nine tenths of them singletons, with approximately 22% in the top ten. This clone was recorded only once. Antigen unknown. The naive CD8 population came from CD45RO-negative cells selected for CCR7, without terminally differentiated effector memory CD45RA+ cells. Material for sequencing was naive CD8+ T cells sorted from blood. The sequence was collected from a young man in good health.

The CDR3 protein is CASSLYNRGNTEAFF. CDR3 sequence (DNA): TGTGCCAGCAGCTTGTACAACAGGGGGAACACTGAAGCTTTCTTT. This rearrangement joins TRBV5-5 to TRBJ1-1; TRBD1 aligns across 7 bases. The CDR3 runs to 15 residues. The V segment lost 1 base and the J segment 1 base; nucleotides outside the gene matches: 4. Per germline, CDR1 SGHKS and CDR2 YYEKEE (reference sequence). The full variable domain, in which reference TRBV5-5 and TRBJ1-1 provide the parts outside the CDR3, is DAGVTQSPTHLIKTRGQQVTLRCSPISGHKSVSWYQQVLGQGPQFIFQYYEKEERGRGNFPDRFSARQFPNYSSELNVNALLLGDSALYLCASSLYNRGNTEAFFGQGTRLTVV.